The 31 T cell receptor beta chains below all came from one sample that was sequenced in a study of human T cells and chemical hapten exposure. TCRdb reanalysed the RACE reads using MiXCR and keeps one entry per CDR3 protein. The sample consists of over 300,000 distinct CDR3 sequences, approximately 5.1% of them appearing once. Indicated time point: pre-sensitization, week 0. The sample's treatment: therapeutic diphenylcyclopropenone sensitization with weekly scalp DPC. Sequencing was performed on whole blood, taken in connection with sensitization to the hapten diphenylcyclopropenone (DPC). The receptors originated from a woman aged 45-65 years with alopecia areata. Some clones in this sample may be carry-over from other donors' samples.

The chain employs TRBV4-1 and TRBJ2-3, with TRBD2 matching over 11 bases. Germline V gene lookup returns CDR1 MGHRA and CDR2 YSYEKL. The CDR3 extends over 16 amino acids. J gave up 2 bases and V 3 bases, and 4 bases lay outside the gene matches. CDR3 coding DNA: TGCGCCAGCAGCCAGCTAGCGGGGGGACCCACAGATACGCAGTATTTT. Protein sequence: CASSQLAGGPTDTQYF.

This clonotype was found many times. The chain combines TRBV5-6 with TRBJ2-7; the D call may be TRBD1 or TRBD2 (6 bases each). Trimming removed 4 bases from V and 2 bases from J, with 13 bases in between. Germline values: CDR1 SGHDT, CDR2 YYEEEE. This CDR3 is built from 14 residues. The CDR3 sequence is CASSLPGGPYEQYF. In DNA form, the CDR3 reads TGTGCCAGCAGCCTACCCGGGGGCCCCTACGAGCAGTACTTC.

At least ten counts were recorded for this clonotype. This chain joins TRBV27 and TRBJ2-6; D uncertain. Per germline, CDR1 MNHEY and CDR2 SMNVEV (reference sequence). V dropped 5 bases and J dropped 0 bases, with 11 bases sitting between them. The CDR3 runs 16 residues. The CDR3 nucleotides read TGTGCCAGCAGTCAGGTGGGATTCTCTGGGGCCAACGTCCTGACTTTC. This gives the protein CASSQVGFSGANVLTF.

This clonotype has a count of ten or more. V and J are TRBV10-3 and TRBJ2-1; TRBD2 is a possible D gene (6 bases). Germline V gene sequence: CDR1 ENHRY, CDR2 SYGVKD. The V and J ends lost 7 bases and 8 bases respectively, with 12 bases between them. This CDR3 has 12 amino acids. CDR3 nucleotide sequence: TGTGCCATCACCGGGACTTCGGATGAGCAGTTCTTC. Amino acids: CAITGTSDEQFF.

This chain joins TRBV6-5 and TRBJ1-4; D gene uncertain. The CDR3 covers 12 residues. Deletions cut 4 bases from V and 0 bases from J, with 0 bases between. Germline V CDR1 and CDR2: MNHEY, SVGAGI. The CDR3 here is CASSSTNEKLFF. In nucleotides, the CDR3 is TGTGCCAGCAGTTCAACTAATGAAAAACTGTTTTTT.

This clonotype was seen a handful of times. The V and J genes are TRBV6-2 or TRBV6-3 and TRBJ2-1, with 10 nucleotides matching TRBD1. The CDR3 is 15 residues long. V shed 6 bases, J shed 7 bases, and the junction held 9 bases outside the gene matches. Germline V gives CDR1 MNHEY, CDR2 SVGEGT. The chain's CDR3 is CASRQDRGRRNEQFF. The CDR3 region has the DNA TGTGCCAGCAGGCAAGACAGGGGGCGACGGAATGAGCAGTTCTTC.

This clonotype was counted many times. The chain couples TRBV20-1 to TRBJ2-6, with 7 bases matching TRBD1. Germline loops: CDR1 DFQATT, CDR2 SNEGSKA (reference sequence). The CDR3 length is 19 residues. Trimming took 0 bases from V and 0 from J; bases not matched to a gene: 11. This CDR3 reads CSARDSSLTGLSGANVLTF. In DNA, the CDR3 is TGCAGTGCTAGAGATAGCTCTTTGACAGGGCTCTCTGGGGCCAACGTCCTGACTTTC.

This clonotype was counted at least ten times. The rearrangement uses TRBV9 and TRBJ2-5, with TRBD2 as a possible D gene (5 bases). From germline, CDR1 is SGDLS and CDR2 YYNGEE. V was clipped by 4 bases and J by 7 bases, with 20 bases between them. The CDR3 length is 15 residues. The CDR3: CASSTSGPGDVTQYF. In DNA form, the CDR3 reads TGTGCCAGCAGCACCAGCGGACCCGGCGATGTGACCCAGTACTTC.

The sample holds many counts of this clonotype. The gene calls are TRBV28 and TRBJ2-1, with 8 bases that match TRBD2. The CDR3 covers 14 residues. V lost 8 bases and J lost 6; bases outside the gene matches: 9. Germline values: CDR1 MDHEN, CDR2 SYDVKM. CDR3 sequence: CASSSGLAGNEQFF. The CDR3 DNA sequence: TGTGCCAGCTCTTCAGGACTAGCAGGCAATGAGCAGTTCTTC.

In its sample, this clonotype was seen many times. The J gene is TRBJ1-2, the V gene TRBV11-2; tentative D call: TRBD1 (5 bases). The V gene lost 1 base and the J gene lost 4 bases, with 10 bases spanning the gap. Per the germline V gene, CDR1 is SGHAT and CDR2 is FQNNGV. There are 14 residues in the CDR3. The CDR3 nucleotides read TGTGCCAGCAGCTTAGGCCCTCAGGGCTATGGCTACACCTTC. Translating it yields CASSLGPQGYGYTF.

This sequence joins TRBV7-8 and TRBJ1-5; no clear D gene. CDR3 length: 16 residues. V lost 1 base to trimming and J lost 4 bases, with 14 bases between them. CDR1 and CDR2 from the germline V gene are SGHVS and FQNEAQ. The CDR3 sequence is CASSLDQRHLNQPQHF. The CDR3 DNA reads TGTGCCAGCAGCTTAGATCAGAGACATCTAAATCAGCCCCAGCATTTT. The full variable domain, with the rest looked up from reference TRBV7-8 and TRBJ1-5, is GAGVSQSPRYKVAKRGQDVALRCDPISGHVSLFWYQQALGQGPEFLTYFQNEAQLDKSGLPSDRFFAERPEGSVSTLKIQRTQQEDSAVYLCASSLDQRHLNQPQHFGDGTRLSIL.

This clonotype occurred a few times. CDR3 in amino acids: CSARDIRGGNEKLFF. CDR3 nucleotides: TGCAGTGCTAGAGATATACGAGGGGGTAATGAAAAACTGTTTTTT. The V and J genes are TRBV20-1 and TRBJ1-4, with D possibly being TRBD1 (6 bases). V dropped 0 bases and J dropped 4 bases, with 12 bases sitting between them. CDR3 length equals 15 residues. From germline, CDR1 is DFQATT and CDR2 SNEGSKA (reference sequence).

This clonotype was seen at least ten times. V usage is TRBV3-1 and J usage is TRBJ1-2; tentatively, D is TRBD1 (6 bases). The V end was cut by 0 bases, the J end by 7 bases, with 12 bases between. Germline V gene sequence: CDR1 LGHDT, CDR2 YNNKEL (reference sequence). CDR3 size: 14 residues. Written as DNA, the CDR3 is TGTGCCAGCAGCCAAGACCAGGGGCGGGGTGGCTACACCTTC. Translated: CASSQDQGRGGYTF.

Remarks on this clonotype: A clone one base away is much larger, so this may be a read error. The gene calls are TRBV18 and TRBJ2-3, with 10 bases aligning to TRBD2. The CDR3 is 16 amino acids. Germline V gene lookup returns CDR1 KGHSH and CDR2 LQKENI. This CDR3 is CASSPGIAGGTDKQYF. CDR3 coding DNA: TGTGCCAGCTCACCAGGGATAGCGGGAGGCACAGATAAGCAGTATTTT.

This clonotype came up many times. The chain employs TRBV11-2 and TRBJ2-6; D is unresolved. V was cut by 6 bases and J by 0 bases, with 6 bases left in between. Germline V gives CDR1 SGHAT, CDR2 FQNNGV. The CDR3 spans 14 residues. The CDR3 region has the DNA TGTGCCAGCAGATGGGGCTCTGGGGCCAACGTCCTGACTTTC. Amino acid sequence: CASRWGSGANVLTF.

This clonotype was detected only a few times. The rearrangement joins TRBV7-2 to TRBJ2-3; weak D call: TRBD1 (6 bases). There are 15 residues in the CDR3. V lost 2 bases to trimming and J lost 5 bases, with 14 bases between them. Germline-derived CDR1 and CDR2 are SGHTA and FQGNSA. CDR3 nucleotide sequence: TGTGCCAGCAGCTTAAGGGGGATCGGTTTAGATACGCAGTATTTT. This encodes CASSLRGIGLDTQYF.

The chain joins TRBV3-1 to TRBJ2-3; maybe TRBD2 (5 bases). The germline CDR1 and CDR2 sequences are LGHDT and YNNKEL (reference sequence). V was trimmed by 2 bases and J by 2 bases, leaving 11 bases between them. The CDR3 sequence is 15 residues long. The CDR3 is CASSQSGLNTDTQYF. The CDR3 coding sequence is TGTGCCAGCAGCCAAAGCGGACTCAACACAGATACGCAGTATTTT.

This clonotype was picked up many times. The V call is TRBV6-4, the J call TRBJ2-3; D uncertain. CDR1 and CDR2 from the germline V gene are MRHNA and SNTAGT. CDR3 length: 13 residues. V was cut by 3 bases and J by 0 bases, with 4 bases left in between. CDR3 nucleotide sequence: TGTGCCAGCAGTGAGGGTAGCACAGATACGCAGTATTTT. This gives the protein CASSEGSTDTQYF.

This clonotype was counted ten times or more. The CDR3 is CASSPRWTDTQYF. CDR3 in DNA: TGTGCCAGCAGTCCGAGGTGGACAGATACGCAGTATTTT. This chain uses TRBV2 with TRBJ2-3; D not resolved. This CDR3 comprises 13 residues. Trimming removed 5 bases from V and 3 bases from J, with 9 bases in between. Germline V gene sequence: CDR1 SNHLY, CDR2 FYNNEI.

This clonotype was seen at least ten times. V is TRBV2 and J is TRBJ1-2, with no clear D. Trimming left V 1 base short and J 0 bases short, with 6 bases between. The CDR3 runs 14 residues. Looked up from germline, CDR1 is SNHLY and CDR2 is FYNNEI. In DNA form, the CDR3 reads TGTGCCAGCAGTGAAGGTGCAGCTAACTATGGCTACACCTTC. Translation gives CASSEGAANYGYTF.

This clonotype was counted many times. J is TRBJ2-3 and V is TRBV5-6; TRBD2 agrees at 9 bases. The CDR3 extends over 16 amino acids. With 4 bases clipped from V and 3 bases from J, the junction kept 9 bases outside the gene matches. Germline loops: CDR1 SGHDT, CDR2 YYEEEE. The CDR3 protein is CASSMVGGRATDTQYF. CDR3 coding DNA: TGTGCCAGCAGCATGGTCGGCGGGAGGGCAACAGATACGCAGTATTTT.

This clonotype was seen at least ten times. The chain has TRBV4-2 and TRBJ2-1, with a possible D match to TRBD1 (6 bases). Germline values: CDR1 LGHNA, CDR2 YNFKEQ. V lost 5 bases and J lost 2, with 10 bases in between. CDR3 length: 14 residues. The CDR3 loop reads CASSFQGTYNEQFF. In nucleotides, the CDR3 is TGTGCCAGCAGCTTCCAGGGGACCTACAATGAGCAGTTCTTC.

The chain carries TRBV3-1 and TRBJ1-3; weak D call: TRBD1 (6 bases). Germline V gene data show CDR1 as LGHDT and CDR2 as YNNKEL (reference sequence). V was clipped by 1 base and J by 8 bases, with 12 bases between them. This CDR3 spans 14 amino acids. The DNA for the CDR3 is TGTGCCAGCAGCCAAGCGACAGGCCTGTACACCATATATTTT. Protein product: CASSQATGLYTIYF.

This clonotype was seen many times. The chain couples TRBV12-3 or TRBV12-4 to TRBJ1-1, with 8 bases aligning to TRBD1. This CDR3 contains 16 residues. Trimming at V came to 5 bases and at J to 0 bases, leaving 8 bases not matched to a gene. CDR3 DNA: TGTGCCAGCAGTCCCCAGGGGGCCAGCATGAACACTGAAGCTTTCTTT. Translation gives CASSPQGASMNTEAFF.

This clonotype was counted ten times or more. V usage is TRBV6-2 or TRBV6-3 and J usage is TRBJ2-7; a weak D match, TRBD2 (6 bases). Germline V gene data show CDR1 as MNHEY and CDR2 as SVGEGT. CDR3 size: 15 residues. V lost 8 bases and J 1 base, leaving 18 bases between the germline ends. In DNA, the CDR3 is TGTGCCAGCCAAGCCAGCGGGTCGAGTTCCTACGAGCAGTACTTC. Translated: CASQASGSSSYEQYF.

Many counts were recorded for this clonotype. J is TRBJ2-1 and V is TRBV29-1; tentatively, D is TRBD2 (6 bases). Germline CDR1 reads SQVTM; CDR2 reads ANQGSEA. With 4 bases removed from V and 6 bases from J, the gap between germline ends came to 19 bases. CDR3 length: 15 residues. The CDR3 region has the DNA TGCAGCGTTGTCGGCATAATAGCGGCTTCCAATGAGCAGTTCTTC. Translation gives CSVVGIIAASNEQFF.

The rearrangement joins TRBV27 to TRBJ1-2; D call uncertain. Per the germline V gene, CDR1 is MNHEY and CDR2 is SMNVEV (reference sequence). CDR3 size: 13 residues. Trimming removed 4 bases at V and 4 bases at J, with 10 bases between. The CDR3 DNA reads as TGTGCCAGCAGTTGGGCGGGCTTCTATGGCTACACCTTC. Amino acids: CASSWAGFYGYTF.

The CDR3 DNA follows: TGCGCCAGCAGCCAACTTCCCTCCAAGAGGGATAAACAAGCTTTCTTT. As protein: CASSQLPSKRDKQAFF. This chain uses TRBV4-1 with TRBJ1-1; D ambiguous. Trimming shortened V by 2 bases and J by 9 bases, and 22 bases separated the two germline ends. The CDR3 contains 16 residues. Germline V lookup: CDR1 MGHRA, CDR2 YSYEKL.

The chain uses TRBV6-5 and TRBJ1-5, with 7 bases lining up with TRBD1. Germline CDR1 MNHEY, CDR2 SVGAGI. This CDR3 region has 14 residues. V gave up 5 bases and J gave up 15 bases; unmatched junction bases: 16. The CDR3 nucleotides are TGTGCCAGCAGTCATACCGGGACAGCTGATTTTCGGCATTTT. Translation gives CASSHTGTADFRHF.

This clonotype turned up a few times. The genes are TRBV6-1 and TRBJ1-1, with D possibly matching TRBD1 (5 bases). V was pared by 0 bases and J by 7 bases, with 15 bases between. Germline CDR1 reads MNHNS; CDR2 reads SASEGT. The CDR3 totals 15 residues. The CDR3 sequence is CASSEAGAGIGEAFF. The CDR3 DNA reads TGTGCCAGCAGTGAAGCTGGGGCCGGTATCGGTGAAGCTTTCTTT.

This clonotype was counted between two and nine times. The J gene is TRBJ2-1, the V gene TRBV3-1; TRBD2 might be the D (6 bases). This CDR3 contains 17 residues. Trimming shortened V by 1 base and J by 0 bases, and 13 bases separated the two germline ends. CDR1 LGHDT and CDR2 YNNKEL come from the germline V gene (reference sequence). CDR3 residues: CASSQGYGRGSYNEQFF. Written as DNA, the CDR3 is TGTGCCAGCAGCCAAGGATACGGGAGAGGCTCCTACAATGAGCAGTTCTTC.